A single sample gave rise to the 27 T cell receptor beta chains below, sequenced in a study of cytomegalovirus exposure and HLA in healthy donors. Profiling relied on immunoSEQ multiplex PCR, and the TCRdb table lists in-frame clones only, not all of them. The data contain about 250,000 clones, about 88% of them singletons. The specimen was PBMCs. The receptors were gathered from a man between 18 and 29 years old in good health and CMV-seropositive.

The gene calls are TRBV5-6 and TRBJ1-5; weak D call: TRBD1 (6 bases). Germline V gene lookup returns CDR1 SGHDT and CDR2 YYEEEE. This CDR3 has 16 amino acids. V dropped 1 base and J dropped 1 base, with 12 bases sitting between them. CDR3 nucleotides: TGTGCCAGCAGCTTGTATCCGGGGGCCAGCAATCAGCCCCAGCATTTT. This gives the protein CASSLYPGASNQPQHF.

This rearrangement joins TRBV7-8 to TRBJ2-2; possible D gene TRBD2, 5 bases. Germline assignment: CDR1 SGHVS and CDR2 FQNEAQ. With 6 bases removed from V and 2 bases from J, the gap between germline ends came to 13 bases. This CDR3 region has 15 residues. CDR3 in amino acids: CASRQRALNTGELFF. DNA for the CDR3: TGTGCCAGCAGGCAGAGGGCTCTAAACACCGGGGAGCTGTTTTTT.

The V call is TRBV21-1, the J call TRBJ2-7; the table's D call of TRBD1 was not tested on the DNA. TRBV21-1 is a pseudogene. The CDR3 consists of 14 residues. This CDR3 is CASSFLDRHYEQYF. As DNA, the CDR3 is TGTGCCAGCAGCTTTCTGGACAGGCACTACGAGCAGTACTTC.

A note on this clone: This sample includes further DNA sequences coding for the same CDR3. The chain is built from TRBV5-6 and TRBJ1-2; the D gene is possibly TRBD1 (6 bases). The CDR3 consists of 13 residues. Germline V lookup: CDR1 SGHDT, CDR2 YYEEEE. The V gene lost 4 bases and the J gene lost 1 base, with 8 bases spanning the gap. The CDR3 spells CASSLDSNYGYTF. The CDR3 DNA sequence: TGTGCCAGCAGCCTGGACAGTAACTATGGCTACACCTTC.

In DNA form, the CDR3 reads TGCGCCAGCAGCCAAGGACAGGGGGGCCACGAGCAGTACTTC. Translating gives CASSQGQGGHEQYF. The chain employs TRBV4-1 and TRBJ2-7; 9 positions agree with TRBD1. The CDR3 has 14 residues. Germline V lookup: CDR1 MGHRA, CDR2 YSYEKL. The ends lost 1 base at V and 5 bases at J; junction bases unmatched: 3.

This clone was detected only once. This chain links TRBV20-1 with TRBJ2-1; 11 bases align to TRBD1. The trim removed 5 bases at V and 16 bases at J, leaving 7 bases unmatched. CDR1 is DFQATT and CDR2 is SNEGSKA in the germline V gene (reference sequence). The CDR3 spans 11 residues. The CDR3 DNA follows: TGCAGTGCTCCCACCGGACAGGGGGCTTTCTTC. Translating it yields CSAPTGQGAFF.

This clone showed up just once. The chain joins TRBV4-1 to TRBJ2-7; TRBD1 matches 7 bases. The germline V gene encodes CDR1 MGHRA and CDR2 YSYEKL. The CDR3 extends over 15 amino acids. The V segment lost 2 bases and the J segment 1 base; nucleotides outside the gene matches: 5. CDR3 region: CASSQNTGVSYEQYF. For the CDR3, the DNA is TGCGCCAGCAGCCAAAACACAGGGGTTTCCTACGAGCAGTACTTC.

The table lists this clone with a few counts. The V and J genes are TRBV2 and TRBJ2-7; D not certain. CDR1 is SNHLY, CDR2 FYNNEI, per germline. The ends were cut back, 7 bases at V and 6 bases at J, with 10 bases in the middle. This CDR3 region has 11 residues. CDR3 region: CASTYSSEQYF. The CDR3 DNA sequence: TGTGCCAGCACGTACAGCTCCGAGCAGTACTTC.

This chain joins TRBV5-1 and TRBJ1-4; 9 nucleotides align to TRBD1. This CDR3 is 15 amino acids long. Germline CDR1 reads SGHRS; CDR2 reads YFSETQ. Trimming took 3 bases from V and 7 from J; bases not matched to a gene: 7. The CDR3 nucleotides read TGCGCCAGCAGCTGGGGGGACAGGGATGGTGAAAAACTGTTTTTT. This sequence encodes CASSWGDRDGEKLFF.

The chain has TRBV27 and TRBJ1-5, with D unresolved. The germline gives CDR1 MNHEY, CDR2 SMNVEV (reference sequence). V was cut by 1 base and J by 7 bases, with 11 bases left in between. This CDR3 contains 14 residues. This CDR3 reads CASSLLGSRQPQHF. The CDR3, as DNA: TGTGCCAGCAGTTTATTAGGGAGTAGGCAGCCCCAGCATTTT.

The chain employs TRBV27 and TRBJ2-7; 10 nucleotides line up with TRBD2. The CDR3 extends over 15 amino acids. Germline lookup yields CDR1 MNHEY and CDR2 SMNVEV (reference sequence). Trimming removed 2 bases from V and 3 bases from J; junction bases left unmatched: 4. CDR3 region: CASSLTTSGDYEQYF. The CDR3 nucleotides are TGTGCCAGCAGTTTAACTACTAGCGGGGACTACGAGCAGTACTTC.

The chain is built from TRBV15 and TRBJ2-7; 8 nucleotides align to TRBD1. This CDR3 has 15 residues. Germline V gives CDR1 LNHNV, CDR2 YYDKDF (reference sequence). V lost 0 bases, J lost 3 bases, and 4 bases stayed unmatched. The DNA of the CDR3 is TGTGCCACCAGCAGAGAGACAGGGGCGCTCTACGAGCAGTACTTC. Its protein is CATSRETGALYEQYF.

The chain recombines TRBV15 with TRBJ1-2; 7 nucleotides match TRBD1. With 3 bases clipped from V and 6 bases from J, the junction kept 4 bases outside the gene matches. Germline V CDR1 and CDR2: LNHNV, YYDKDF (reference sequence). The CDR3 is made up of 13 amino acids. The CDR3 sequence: CATSRRQGDGYTF. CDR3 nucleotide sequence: TGTGCCACCAGCAGGCGACAGGGAGATGGCTACACCTTC. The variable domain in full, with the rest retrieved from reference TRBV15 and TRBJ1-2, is DAMVIQNPRYQVTQFGKPVTLSCSQTLNHNVMYWYQQKSSQAPKLLFHYYDKDFNNEADTPDNFQSRRPNTSFCFLDIRSPGLGDTAMYLCATSRRQGDGYTFGSGTRLTVV.

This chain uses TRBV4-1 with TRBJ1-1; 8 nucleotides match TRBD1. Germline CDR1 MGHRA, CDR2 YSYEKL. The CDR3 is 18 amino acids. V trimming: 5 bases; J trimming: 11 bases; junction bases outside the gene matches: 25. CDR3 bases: TGCGCCAGCAGCAAAAGAGCGGGACAGGCTATACGAGAGTGGGGGGCTTTCTTT. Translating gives CASSKRAGQAIREWGAFF.

The CDR3 coding sequence is TGTGCCAGCAGTGGGGGGACTAGCGGGACCTACGAGCAGTACTTC. Encoded protein: CASSGGTSGTYEQYF. The chain uses TRBV6-1 and TRBJ2-7; 13 bases agree with TRBD2. The CDR3 loop spans 15 amino acids. Trimming at V came to 4 bases and at J to 2 bases, leaving 2 bases not matched to a gene. CDR1 and CDR2 (germline): MNHNS, SASEGT.

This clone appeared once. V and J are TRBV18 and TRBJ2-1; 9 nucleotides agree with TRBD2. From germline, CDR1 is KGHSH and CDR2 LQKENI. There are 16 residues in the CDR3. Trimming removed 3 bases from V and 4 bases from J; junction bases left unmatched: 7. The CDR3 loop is CASSPGLAGGYNEQFF. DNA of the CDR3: TGTGCCAGCTCACCGGGACTAGCCGGAGGGTACAATGAGCAGTTCTTC.

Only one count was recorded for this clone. The CDR3 DNA sequence: TGTGCCAGCAGTTACTCGGTGTCTGGGCAGCCCCAGCATTTT. It encodes CASSYSVSGQPQHF. The V gene is TRBV6-5, the J gene TRBJ1-5; no clear D gene. Trimming left V 0 bases short and J 7 bases short, with 10 bases between. Germline V lookup: CDR1 MNHEY, CDR2 SVGAGI. CDR3 size: 14 residues.

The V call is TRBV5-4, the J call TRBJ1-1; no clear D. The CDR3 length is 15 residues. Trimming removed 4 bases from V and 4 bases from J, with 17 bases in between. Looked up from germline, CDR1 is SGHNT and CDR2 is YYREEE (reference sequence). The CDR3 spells CASSAGIGMITEAFF. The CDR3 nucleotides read TGTGCCAGCAGCGCAGGCATAGGGATGATCACTGAAGCTTTCTTT.

The CDR3 is CASSESLLSNQPQHF. The CDR3 region has the DNA TGTGCCAGCAGTGAGAGTCTTCTCAGCAATCAGCCCCAGCATTTT. The chain couples TRBV2 to TRBJ1-5; no reliable D call. This CDR3 comprises 15 residues. Looked up from germline, CDR1 is SNHLY and CDR2 is FYNNEI. Trimming shortened V by 3 bases and J by 1 base, and 10 bases separated the two germline ends.

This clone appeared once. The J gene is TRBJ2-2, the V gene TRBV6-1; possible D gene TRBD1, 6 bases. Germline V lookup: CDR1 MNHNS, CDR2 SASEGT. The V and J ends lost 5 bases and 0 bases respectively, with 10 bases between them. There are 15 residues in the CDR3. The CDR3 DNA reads TGTGCCAGCAGTCTAGGGACACCGAACACCGGGGAGCTGTTTTTT. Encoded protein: CASSLGTPNTGELFF.

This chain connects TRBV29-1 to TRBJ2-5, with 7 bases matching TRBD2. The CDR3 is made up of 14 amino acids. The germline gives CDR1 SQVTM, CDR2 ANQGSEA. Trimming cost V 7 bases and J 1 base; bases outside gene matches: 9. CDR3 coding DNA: TGCAGCGGCGGGGGAGGGTATCCCCAAGAGACCCAGTACTTC. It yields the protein CSGGGGYPQETQYF.

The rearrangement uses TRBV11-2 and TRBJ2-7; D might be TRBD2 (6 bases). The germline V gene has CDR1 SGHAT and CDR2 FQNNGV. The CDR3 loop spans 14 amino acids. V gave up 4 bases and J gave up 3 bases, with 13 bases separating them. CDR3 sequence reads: CASSSPRGGYEQYF. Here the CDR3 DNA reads TGTGCCAGCAGCTCCCCACGGGGAGGCTACGAGCAGTACTTC.

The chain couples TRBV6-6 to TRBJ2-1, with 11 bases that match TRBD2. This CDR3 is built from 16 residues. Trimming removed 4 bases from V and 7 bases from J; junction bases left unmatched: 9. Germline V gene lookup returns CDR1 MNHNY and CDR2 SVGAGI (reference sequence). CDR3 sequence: CASSFITSGGRNEQFF. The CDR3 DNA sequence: TGTGCCAGCAGTTTCATTACTAGCGGGGGCAGAAATGAGCAGTTCTTC.

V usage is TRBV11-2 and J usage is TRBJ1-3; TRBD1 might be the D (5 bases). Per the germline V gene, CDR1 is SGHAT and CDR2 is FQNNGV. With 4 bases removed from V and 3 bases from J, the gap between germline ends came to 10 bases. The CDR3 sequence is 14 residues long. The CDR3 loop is CASSYGTGGNTIYF. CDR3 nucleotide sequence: TGTGCCAGCAGCTACGGGACTGGTGGAAACACCATATATTTT.

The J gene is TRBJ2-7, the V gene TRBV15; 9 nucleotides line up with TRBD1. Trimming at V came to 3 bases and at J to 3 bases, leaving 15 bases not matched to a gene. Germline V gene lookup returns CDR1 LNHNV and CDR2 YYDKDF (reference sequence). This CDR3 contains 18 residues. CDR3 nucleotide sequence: TGTGCCACCAGCAGCCGGACAGGGGCTTTCGGGGGACGCTACGAGCAGTACTTC. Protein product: CATSSRTGAFGGRYEQYF.

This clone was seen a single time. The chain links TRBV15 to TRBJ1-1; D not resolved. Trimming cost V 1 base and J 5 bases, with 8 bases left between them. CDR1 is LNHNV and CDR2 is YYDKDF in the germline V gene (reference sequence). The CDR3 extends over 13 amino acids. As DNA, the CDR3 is TGTGCCACCAGCAGAGTCGAGGGTACTGAAGCTTTCTTT. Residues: CATSRVEGTEAFF.

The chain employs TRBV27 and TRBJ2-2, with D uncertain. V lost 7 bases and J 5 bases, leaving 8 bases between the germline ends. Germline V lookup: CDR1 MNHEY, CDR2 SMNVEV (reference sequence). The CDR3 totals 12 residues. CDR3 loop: CASTTYTGELFF. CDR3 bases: TGTGCCAGCACCACATATACCGGGGAGCTGTTTTTT.